This TCR beta chain appears in the sequencing data of a study of cytomegalovirus exposure and HLA in healthy donors. PCR involved 60 Vbeta and 13 Jbeta primers. TCRdb's copy holds only in-frame clones and misses some; the assay was immunoSEQ multiplex PCR. The data show around 150,000 clones, with 80% seen just once and around 2% held by the top ten. Findings of the study overall: A few chains tied to CMV proved CMV antigen-specific in vitro.

Points on this clone: Its antigen is as yet unknown.

CDR1 SGHTA and CDR2 FQGNSA come from the germline V gene. There are 15 residues in the CDR3. V shed 1 base and J 2 bases; nucleotides not matched to a gene: 2. Sample: PBMCs. The origin of this receptor is a man aged 25-40 years in good health and CMV-seronegative. This chain joins TRBV7-2 and TRBJ2-1, with TRBD1 identical over 7 bases. The CDR3 sequence is CASSLEGGPYNEQFF. The CDR3, as DNA: TGTGCCAGCAGCTTAGAAGGGGGCCCCTACAATGAGCAGTTCTTC.